The 5 T cell receptor beta chains presented below share a single source sample, sequenced in a study of blood T cells in healthy people across ages. Through a sample-barcoded 5' primer and a J-beta primer mix, a second PCR was run for roughly 6 to 12 cycles. TCRdb used MiXCR to reprocess the 5' RACE reads, holding one entry per CDR3 protein. The sample records hundreds of thousands of distinct CDR3 sequences, 29% being singletons. Sequencing input: blood. All receptors derive from a woman at least 80 years old in good health.

This clonotype has ten or more counts. This chain links TRBV6-5 with TRBJ1-5; TRBD1 matches 7 bases. CDR3 size: 15 residues. J lost 5 bases, V lost 0 bases, and 4 bases had no gene match. Germline values: CDR1 MNHEY, CDR2 SVGAGI. The CDR3 DNA reads as TGTGCCAGCAGTTACTCGAGAGGGGGCGATCAGCCCCAGCATTTT. This codes for CASSYSRGGDQPQHF.

This clonotype occurred once. An end of the junction differs from the germline gene, which may be a read error. The chain carries TRBV19 and TRBJ2-5, with D hard to call. In germline, CDR1 is LNHDA, CDR2 SQIVND (reference sequence). CDR3 length: 15 residues. The CDR3 protein is CASSMSISGRETLYF. The CDR3, as DNA: TGTGCCAGTAGTATGTCAATCTCCGGACGAGAGACCCTGTACTTC.

This clonotype occurred many times. The chain couples TRBV20-1 to TRBJ2-6; D is ambiguous. CDR3 length equals 15 residues. CDR1 and CDR2 (germline): DFQATT, SNEGSKA (reference sequence). Trimming cost V 1 base and J 9 bases, with 16 bases left between them. The DNA for the CDR3 is TGCAGTGCTAGAGTAGGTGGGCGCGGCGACAACGTCCTGACTTTC. It specifies CSARVGGRGDNVLTF.

The sample holds a few counts of this clonotype. A read error is possible here, since a much larger clone lies one base away. The chain employs TRBV11-2 and TRBJ2-5; TRBD2 might be the D (6 bases). The CDR3 covers 15 residues. Germline V gene sequence: CDR1 SGHAT, CDR2 FQNNGV. Trimming took off 5 bases at V and 11 bases at J, with 24 bases between the two ends. In DNA, the CDR3 is TGTGCCAGCAGCCCCATCCGGGCGGGAAACAATGAGCAGTACTTC. Translating gives CASSPIRAGNNEQYF.

Note on this clonotype: A much larger clone differs by one base, so this may be a read error. The V and J genes are TRBV7-8 and TRBJ2-3; D might be TRBD2 (6 bases). The length of the CDR3 is 14 residues. Germline V gives CDR1 SGHVS, CDR2 FQNEAQ. Trimming shortened V by 8 bases and J by 4 bases, and 16 bases separated the two germline ends. CDR3: CASGPELASDTQYF. The CDR3 DNA follows: TGTGCCAGCGGCCCTGAACTAGCATCAGATACGCAGTATTTT. The full variable domain, with the rest looked up from reference TRBV7-8 and TRBJ2-3, is GAGVSQSPRYKVAKRGQDVALRCDPISGHVSLFWYQQALGQGPEFLTYFQNEAQLDKSGLPSDRFFAERPEGSVSTLKIQRTQQEDSAVYLCASGPELASDTQYFGPGTRLTVL.